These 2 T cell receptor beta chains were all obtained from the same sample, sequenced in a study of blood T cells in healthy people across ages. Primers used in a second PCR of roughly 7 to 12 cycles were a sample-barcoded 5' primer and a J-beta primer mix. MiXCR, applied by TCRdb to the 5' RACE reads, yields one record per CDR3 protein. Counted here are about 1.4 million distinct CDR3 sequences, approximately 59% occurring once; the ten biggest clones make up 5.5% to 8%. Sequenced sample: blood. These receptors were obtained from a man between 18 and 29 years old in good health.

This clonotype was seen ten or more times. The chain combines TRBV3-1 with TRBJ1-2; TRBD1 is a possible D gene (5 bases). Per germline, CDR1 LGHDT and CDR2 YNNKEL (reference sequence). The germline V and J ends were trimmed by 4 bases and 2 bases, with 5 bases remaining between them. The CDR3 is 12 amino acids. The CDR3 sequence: CASSRQNYGYTF. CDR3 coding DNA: TGTGCCAGCAGCCGACAGAACTATGGCTACACCTTC.

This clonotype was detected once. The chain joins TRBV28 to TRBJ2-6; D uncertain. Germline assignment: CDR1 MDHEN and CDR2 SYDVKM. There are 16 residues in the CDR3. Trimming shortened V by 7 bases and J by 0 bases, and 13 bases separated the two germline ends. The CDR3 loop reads CASIGVAHSGANVLTF. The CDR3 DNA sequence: TGTGCCAGCATAGGCGTCGCCCACTCTGGGGCCAACGTCCTGACTTTC.